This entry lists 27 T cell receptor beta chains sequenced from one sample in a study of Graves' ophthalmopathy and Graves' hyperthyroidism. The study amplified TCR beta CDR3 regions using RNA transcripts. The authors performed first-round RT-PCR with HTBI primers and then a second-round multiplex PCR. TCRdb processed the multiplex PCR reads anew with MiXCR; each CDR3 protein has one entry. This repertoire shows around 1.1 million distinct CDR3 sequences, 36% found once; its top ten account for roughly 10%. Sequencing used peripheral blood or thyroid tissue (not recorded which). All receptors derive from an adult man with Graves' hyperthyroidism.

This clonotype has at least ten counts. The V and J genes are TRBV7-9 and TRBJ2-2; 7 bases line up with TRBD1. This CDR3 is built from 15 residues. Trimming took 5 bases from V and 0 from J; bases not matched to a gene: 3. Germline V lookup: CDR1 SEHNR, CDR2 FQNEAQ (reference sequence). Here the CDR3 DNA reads TGTGCCAGCAGCCCGGGACAGACGAACACCGGGGAGCTGTTTTTT. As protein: CASSPGQTNTGELFF. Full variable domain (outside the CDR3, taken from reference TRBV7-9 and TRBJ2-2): DTGVSQNPRHKITKRGQNVTFRCDPISEHNRLYWYRQTLGQGPEFLTYFQNEAQLEKSRLLSDRFSAERPKGSFSTLEIQRTEQGDSAMYLCASSPGQTNTGELFFGEGSRLTVL.

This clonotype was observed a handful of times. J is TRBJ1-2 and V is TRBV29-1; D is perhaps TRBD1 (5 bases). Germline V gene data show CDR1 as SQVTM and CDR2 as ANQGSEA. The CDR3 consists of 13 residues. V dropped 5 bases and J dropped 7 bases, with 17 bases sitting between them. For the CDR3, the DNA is TGCAGCGTTTTGGGACGGGGCGCCGTTGGCTACACCTTC. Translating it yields CSVLGRGAVGYTF.

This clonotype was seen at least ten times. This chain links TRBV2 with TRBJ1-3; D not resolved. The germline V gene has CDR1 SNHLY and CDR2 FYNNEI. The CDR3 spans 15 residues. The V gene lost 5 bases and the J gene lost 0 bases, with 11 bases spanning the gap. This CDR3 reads CASSPSTTSGNTIYF. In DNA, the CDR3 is TGTGCCAGCAGTCCCTCTACCACCTCTGGAAACACCATATATTTT.

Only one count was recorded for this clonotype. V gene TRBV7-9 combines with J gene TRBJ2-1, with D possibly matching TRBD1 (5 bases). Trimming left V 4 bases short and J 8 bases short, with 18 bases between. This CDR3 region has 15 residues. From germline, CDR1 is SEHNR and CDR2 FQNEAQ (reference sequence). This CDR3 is CASSSMGRGWYEQFF. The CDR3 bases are TGTGCCAGCAGCTCGATGGGAAGGGGCTGGTATGAGCAGTTCTTC.

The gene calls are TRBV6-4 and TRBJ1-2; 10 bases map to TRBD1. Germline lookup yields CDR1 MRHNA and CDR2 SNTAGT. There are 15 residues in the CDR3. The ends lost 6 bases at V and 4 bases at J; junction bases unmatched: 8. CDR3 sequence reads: CASRPDRGPGYGYTF. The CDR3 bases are TGTGCCAGCAGGCCCGACAGGGGGCCAGGCTATGGCTACACCTTC.

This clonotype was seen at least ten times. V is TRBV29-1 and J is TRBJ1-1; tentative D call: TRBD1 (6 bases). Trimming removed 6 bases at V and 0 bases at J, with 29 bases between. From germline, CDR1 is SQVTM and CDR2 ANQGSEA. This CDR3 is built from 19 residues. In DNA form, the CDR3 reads TGCAGCGTCCACCCCGGGACACCAAAAGCCGCCCTGTTGAACACTGAAGCTTTCTTT. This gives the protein CSVHPGTPKAALLNTEAFF.

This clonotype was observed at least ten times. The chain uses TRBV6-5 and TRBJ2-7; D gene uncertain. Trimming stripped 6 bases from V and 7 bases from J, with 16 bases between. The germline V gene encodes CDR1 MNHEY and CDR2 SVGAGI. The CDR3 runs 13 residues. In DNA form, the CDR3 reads TGTGCCAGCAGCCTAGGGTCACACGGGGAGCAGTACTTC. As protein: CASSLGSHGEQYF.

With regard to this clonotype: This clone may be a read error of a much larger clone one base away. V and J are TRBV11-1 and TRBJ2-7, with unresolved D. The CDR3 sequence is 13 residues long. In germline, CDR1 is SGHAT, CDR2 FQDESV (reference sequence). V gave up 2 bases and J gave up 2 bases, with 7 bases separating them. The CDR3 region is CASSLPPTYEQYF. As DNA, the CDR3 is TGTGCCAGCAGCTTACCCCCAACCTACGAGCAGTACTTC.

In nucleotides, the CDR3 is TGTGCCTGGAGTCAGGGGCAACACTCTGGGGCCAACGTCCTGACTTTC. Translation: CAWSQGQHSGANVLTF. The chain uses TRBV30 and TRBJ2-6; perhaps TRBD1 as D (6 bases). Trimming took 2 bases from V and 0 from J, leaving 11 bases between them. The CDR3 extends over 16 amino acids. Germline assignment: CDR1 GTSNPN and CDR2 SVGIG (reference sequence).

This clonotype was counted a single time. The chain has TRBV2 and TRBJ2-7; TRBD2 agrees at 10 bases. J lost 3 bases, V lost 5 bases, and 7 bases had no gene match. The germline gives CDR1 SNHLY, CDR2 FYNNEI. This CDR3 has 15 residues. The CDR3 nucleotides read TGTGCCAGCAGTTTTCTTCTAGCGGGAGTCTACGAGCAGTACTTC. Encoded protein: CASSFLLAGVYEQYF.

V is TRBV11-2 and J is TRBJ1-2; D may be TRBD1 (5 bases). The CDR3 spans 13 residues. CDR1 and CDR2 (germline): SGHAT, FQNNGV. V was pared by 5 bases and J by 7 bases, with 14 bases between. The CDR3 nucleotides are TGTGCCAGCAGCAAAACCTCAGGGCTTGGCTACACCTTC. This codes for CASSKTSGLGYTF. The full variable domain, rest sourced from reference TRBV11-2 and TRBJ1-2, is EAGVAQSPRYKIIEKRQSVAFWCNPISGHATLYWYQQILGQGPKLLIQFQNNGVVDDSQLPKDRFSAERLKGVDSTLKIQPAKLEDSAVYLCASSKTSGLGYTFGSGTRLTVV.

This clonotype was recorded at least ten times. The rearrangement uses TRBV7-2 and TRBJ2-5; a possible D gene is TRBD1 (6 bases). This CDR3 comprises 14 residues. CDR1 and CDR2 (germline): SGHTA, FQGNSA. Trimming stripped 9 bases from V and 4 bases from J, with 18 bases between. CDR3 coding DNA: TGTGCCAGTTCGACAGGACAGCAATCAGAGACCCAGTACTTC. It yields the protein CASSTGQQSETQYF.

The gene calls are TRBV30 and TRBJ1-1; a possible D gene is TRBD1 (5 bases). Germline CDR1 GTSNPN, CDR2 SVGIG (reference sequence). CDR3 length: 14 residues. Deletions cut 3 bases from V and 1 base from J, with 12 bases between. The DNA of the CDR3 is TGTGCCTGGAGCCGGGACCGACGGAACACTGAAGCTTTCTTT. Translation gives CAWSRDRRNTEAFF.

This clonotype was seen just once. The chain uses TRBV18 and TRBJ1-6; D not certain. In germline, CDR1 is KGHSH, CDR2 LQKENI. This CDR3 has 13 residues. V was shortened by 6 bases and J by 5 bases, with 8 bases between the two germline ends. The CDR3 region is CASSIQDNSPLHF. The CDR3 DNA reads TGTGCCAGCTCTATTCAGGATAATTCACCCCTCCACTTT.

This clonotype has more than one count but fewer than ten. CDR3 in DNA: TGTGCCAGCAGGATGACAGTAAACTACGAGCAGTACTTC. This encodes CASRMTVNYEQYF. The chain joins TRBV27 to TRBJ2-7, with a tentative D call TRBD1 (5 bases). V was clipped by 6 bases and J by 3 bases, with 12 bases between them. The CDR3 contains 13 residues. Germline-derived CDR1 and CDR2 are MNHEY and SMNVEV (reference sequence).

CDR3 residues: CASSQEGTSVGGAFF. The CDR3 region has the DNA TGTGCCAGCAGCCAAGAGGGGACGTCGGTTGGGGGGGCTTTCTTT. The chain recombines TRBV4-2 with TRBJ1-1, with D perhaps TRBD1 (5 bases). Germline V gene sequence: CDR1 LGHNA, CDR2 YNFKEQ. The length of the CDR3 is 15 residues. V lost 0 bases and J lost 11, with 19 bases in between.

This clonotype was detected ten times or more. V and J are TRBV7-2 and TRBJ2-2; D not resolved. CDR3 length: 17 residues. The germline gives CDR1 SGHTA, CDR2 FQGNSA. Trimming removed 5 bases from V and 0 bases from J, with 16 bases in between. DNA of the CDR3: TGTGCCAGCAGCCCGCTTCCCATCTTAGCGAACACCGGGGAGCTGTTTTTT. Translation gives CASSPLPILANTGELFF.

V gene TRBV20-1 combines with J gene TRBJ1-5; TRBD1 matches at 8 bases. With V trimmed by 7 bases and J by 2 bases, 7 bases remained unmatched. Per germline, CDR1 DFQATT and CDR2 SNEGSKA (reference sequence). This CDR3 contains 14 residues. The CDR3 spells CSGRTGFGNQPQHF. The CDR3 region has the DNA TGCAGTGGGCGGACAGGGTTTGGCAATCAGCCCCAGCATTTT.

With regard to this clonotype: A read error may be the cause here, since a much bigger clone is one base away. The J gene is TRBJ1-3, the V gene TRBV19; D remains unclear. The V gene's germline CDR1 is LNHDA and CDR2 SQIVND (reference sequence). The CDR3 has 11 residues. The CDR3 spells CASSTRNTTYF. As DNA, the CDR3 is TGTGCCAGTAGTACCCGGAACACCACATATTTT.

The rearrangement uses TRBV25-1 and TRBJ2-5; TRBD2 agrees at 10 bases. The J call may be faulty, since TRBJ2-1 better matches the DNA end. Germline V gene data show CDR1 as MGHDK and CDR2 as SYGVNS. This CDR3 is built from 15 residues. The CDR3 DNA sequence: TGTGCCAGCAGCTTAGTAGCGGGGGGCCTAGAGACCCAGTTCTTC. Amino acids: CASSLVAGGLETQFF.

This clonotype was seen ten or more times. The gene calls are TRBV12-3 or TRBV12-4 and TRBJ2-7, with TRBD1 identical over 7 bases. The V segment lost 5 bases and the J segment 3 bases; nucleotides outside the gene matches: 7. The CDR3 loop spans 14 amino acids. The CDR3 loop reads CASSPRDRLYEQYF. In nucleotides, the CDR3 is TGTGCCAGCAGTCCCCGGGACAGACTCTACGAGCAGTACTTC.

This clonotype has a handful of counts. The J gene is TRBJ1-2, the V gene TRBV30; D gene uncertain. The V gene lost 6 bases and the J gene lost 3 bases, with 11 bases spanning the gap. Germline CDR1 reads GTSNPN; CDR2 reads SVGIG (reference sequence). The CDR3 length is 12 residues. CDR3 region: CACRIAYYGYTF. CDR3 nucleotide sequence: TGTGCCTGCAGAATAGCTTACTATGGCTACACCTTC.

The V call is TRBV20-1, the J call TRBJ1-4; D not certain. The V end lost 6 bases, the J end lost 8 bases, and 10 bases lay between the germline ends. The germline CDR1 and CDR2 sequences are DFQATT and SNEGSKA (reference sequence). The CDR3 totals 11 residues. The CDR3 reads CSATVGEKLFF. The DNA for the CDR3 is TGCAGTGCCACCGTTGGGGAAAAACTGTTTTTT.

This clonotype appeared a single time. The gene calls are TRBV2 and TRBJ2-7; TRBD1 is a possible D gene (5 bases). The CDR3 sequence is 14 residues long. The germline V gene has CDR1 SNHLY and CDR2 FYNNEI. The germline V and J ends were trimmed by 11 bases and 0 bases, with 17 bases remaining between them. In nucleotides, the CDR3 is TGTGCCTTGGGGCGTTTAACTCCCTCCTACGAGCAGTACTTC. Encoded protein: CALGRLTPSYEQYF.

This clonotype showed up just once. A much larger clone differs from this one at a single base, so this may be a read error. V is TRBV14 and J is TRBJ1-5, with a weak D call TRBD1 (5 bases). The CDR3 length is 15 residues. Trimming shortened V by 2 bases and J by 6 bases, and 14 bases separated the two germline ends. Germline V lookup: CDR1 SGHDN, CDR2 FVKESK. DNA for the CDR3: TGTGCCAGCAGCCAACAGGGAGCTTTCAGTCAGCCCCAGCATTTT. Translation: CASSQQGAFSQPQHF.

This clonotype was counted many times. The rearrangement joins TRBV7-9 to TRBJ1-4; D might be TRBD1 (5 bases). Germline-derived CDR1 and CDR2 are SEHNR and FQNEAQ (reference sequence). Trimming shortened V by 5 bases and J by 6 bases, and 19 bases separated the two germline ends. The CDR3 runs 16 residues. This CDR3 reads CASSPGQGDWDEKLFF. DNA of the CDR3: TGTGCCAGCAGCCCAGGCCAGGGTGATTGGGATGAAAAACTGTTTTTT.

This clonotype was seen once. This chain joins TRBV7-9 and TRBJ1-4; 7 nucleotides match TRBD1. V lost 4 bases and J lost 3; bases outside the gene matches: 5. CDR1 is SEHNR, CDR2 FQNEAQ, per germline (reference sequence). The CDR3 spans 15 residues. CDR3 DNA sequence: TGTGCCAGCAGCTCTCAGGGGGACCCTAATGAAAAACTGTTTTTT. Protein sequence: CASSSQGDPNEKLFF.